One T cell receptor (beta chain) is described in this entry. This specimen belongs to a study of blood T cell repertoires in COVID-19. Turning to the study itself: Italy, Spain and the United States were the sources of the convalescent and acute COVID-19 samples. T cells, B-cell-depleted T cells, or PBMCs provided the cDNA or gDNA that served as material.

The CDR3 loop spans 15 amino acids. V was cut by 6 bases and J by 1 base, with 16 bases left in between. Germline V gene sequence: CDR1 ENHRY, CDR2 SYGVKD. In the source study's methods: Nucleated cell counts were estimated from reference gene primer amplification. Only in-frame clones appear in the TCRdb table, and some are missing; sequencing was by immunoSEQ multiplex PCR. D and trimming were read from the DNA, whereas the V and J calls and clone size are those reported in that table. The sample shows about 250,000 clones, 85% to 90% of them seen only once. The V and J genes are TRBV10-3 and TRBJ2-7; TRBD1 is a possible D gene (5 bases). Sequencing used peripheral blood. The sequence came from a man at least 80 years old with acute or convalescent COVID-19. CDR3 in DNA: TGTGCCATCAGCGACGTTTCTACAGGTTCCTACGAGCAGTACTTC. Amino acids: CAISDVSTGSYEQYF.